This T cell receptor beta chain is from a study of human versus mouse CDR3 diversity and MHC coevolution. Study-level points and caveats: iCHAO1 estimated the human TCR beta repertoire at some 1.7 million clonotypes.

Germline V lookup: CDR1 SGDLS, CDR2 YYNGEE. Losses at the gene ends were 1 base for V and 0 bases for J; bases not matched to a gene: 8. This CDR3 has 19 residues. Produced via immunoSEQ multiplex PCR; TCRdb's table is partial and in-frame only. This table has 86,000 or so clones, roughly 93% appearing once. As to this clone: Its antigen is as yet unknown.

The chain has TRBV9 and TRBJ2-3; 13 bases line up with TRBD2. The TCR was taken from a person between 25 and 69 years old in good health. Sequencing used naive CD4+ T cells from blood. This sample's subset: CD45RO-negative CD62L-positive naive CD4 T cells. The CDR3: CASSVFGTSGTSSTDTQYF. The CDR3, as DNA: TGTGCCAGCAGCGTATTCGGGACTAGCGGGACTTCAAGCACAGATACGCAGTATTTT.